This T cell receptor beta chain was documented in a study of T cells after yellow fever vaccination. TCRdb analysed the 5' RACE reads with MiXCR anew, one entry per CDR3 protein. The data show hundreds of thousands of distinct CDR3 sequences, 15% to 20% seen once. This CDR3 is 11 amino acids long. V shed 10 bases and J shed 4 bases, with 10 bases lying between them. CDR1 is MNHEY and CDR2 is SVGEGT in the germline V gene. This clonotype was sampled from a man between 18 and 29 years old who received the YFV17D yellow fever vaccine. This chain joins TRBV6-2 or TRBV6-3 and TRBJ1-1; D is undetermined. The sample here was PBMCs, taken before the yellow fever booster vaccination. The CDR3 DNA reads TGTGCCACCCTGAGTGTCACTGAAGCTTTCTTT. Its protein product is CATLSVTEAFF.